This T cell receptor (beta chain) was sequenced for a study of OX40 agonist ivuxolimab in advanced cancers. Overall study context: Under the entry rules, prior anti-PD-1, anti-PD-L1 or anti-CTLA-4 therapy was allowed, and roughly 43% had some.

Patients who had autoimmune disease history or got systemic immunosuppression were left out. Baseline, cycle 4 day 1, and cycle 7 day 1 were the blood sampling points. Sequenced by immunoSEQ multiplex PCR; TCRdb stores in-frame clones only, minus some. Among 45,000 to 65,000 clones listed, 88% were seen once. V lost 4 bases, J lost 0 bases, and 11 bases lay in between. The CDR3 extends over 15 amino acids. CDR1 is SGHTS, CDR2 YDEGEE, per germline. This sample comprised CD4+ or CD8+ T cells sorted from blood, obtained in a trial of the OX40 agonist ivuxolimab. V and J are TRBV5-8 and TRBJ1-5; possible D gene TRBD1, 5 bases. This receptor was identified in an adult with an advanced solid tumor such as melanoma, head and neck, liver or kidney cancer. In DNA, the CDR3 is TGTGCCAGCAGCCCGGGACGGATTAGCAATCAGCCCCAGCATTTT. Translation: CASSPGRISNQPQHF.